This passage covers 21 T cell receptor beta chains from one sample sequenced in a study of cytomegalovirus exposure and HLA in healthy donors. This PCR relied on a set of 60 Vbeta primers and 13 Jbeta primers. Sequencing used immunoSEQ multiplex PCR; TCRdb keeps in-frame clones, though not all of them. Here the sample spans over 100,000 clones, about 80% being singletons. The specimen sequenced was PBMCs. The receptors stem from a woman younger than 30 in good health and CMV-seropositive.

The chain employs TRBV28 and TRBJ2-5; 7 bases match TRBD2. The CDR3 spans 17 residues. CDR1 MDHEN and CDR2 SYDVKM come from the germline V gene. Trimming at V came to 7 bases and at J to 1 base, leaving 15 bases not matched to a gene. This CDR3 reads CASNVYGLAETQETQYF. The CDR3 bases are TGTGCCAGCAACGTCTACGGGCTAGCGGAGACCCAAGAGACCCAGTACTTC. Full variable domain (outside the CDR3, taken from reference TRBV28 and TRBJ2-5): DVKVTQSSRYLVKRTGEKVFLECVQDMDHENMFWYRQDPGLGLRLIYFSYDVKMKEKGDIPEGYSVSREKKERFSLILESASTNQTSMYLCASNVYGLAETQETQYFGPGTRLLVL.

The chain combines TRBV30 with TRBJ2-6; the D is unclear. The CDR3 spans 16 residues. V was pared by 0 bases and J by 0 bases, with 9 bases between. Per the germline V gene, CDR1 is GTSNPN and CDR2 is SVGIG (reference sequence). CDR3 nucleotides: TGTGCCTGGAGTGTTAATAGTCTCTCTGGGGCCAACGTCCTGACTTTC. It specifies CAWSVNSLSGANVLTF.

This sequence joins TRBV9 and TRBJ2-7; 7 nucleotides match TRBD2. CDR1 and CDR2 from the germline V gene are SGDLS and YYNGEE. This CDR3 has 14 residues. Losses at the gene ends were 1 base for V and 1 base for J; bases not matched to a gene: 2. CDR3 nucleotide sequence: TGTGCCAGCAGCGTAACTAGCGCATCCTACGAGCAGTACTTC. It yields the protein CASSVTSASYEQYF. The full variable domain, rest sourced from reference TRBV9 and TRBJ2-7, is DSGVTQTPKHLITATGQRVTLRCSPRSGDLSVYWYQQSLDQGLQFLIQYYNGEERAKGNILERFSAQQFPDLHSELNLSSLELGDSALYFCASSVTSASYEQYFGPGTRLTVT.

V and J are TRBV5-4 and TRBJ1-1; D is undetermined. The CDR3 length is 15 residues. V lost 0 bases, J lost 5 bases, and 14 bases lay in between. CDR1 is SGHNT, CDR2 YYREEE, per germline (reference sequence). Here the CDR3 reads CASSLGAGYETEAFF. The CDR3 nucleotides are TGTGCCAGCAGCTTGGGGGCTGGTTACGAGACTGAAGCTTTCTTT.

This rearrangement joins TRBV2 to TRBJ1-1, with D possibly matching TRBD1 (6 bases). V was shortened by 5 bases and J by 4 bases, with 11 bases between the two germline ends. The germline gives CDR1 SNHLY, CDR2 FYNNEI. This CDR3 has 13 amino acids. The DNA of the CDR3 is TGTGCCAGCAGTAGACAGGTGAGCACTGAAGCTTTCTTT. Protein sequence: CASSRQVSTEAFF.

The sample holds a few counts of this clone. Other DNA sequences in this sample translate to the same CDR3. CDR3 in amino acids: CASSLGGEQFF. In nucleotides, the CDR3 is TGTGCCAGCAGCTTAGGCGGTGAGCAGTTCTTC. The rearrangement joins TRBV7-3 to TRBJ2-1, with D uncertain. The CDR3 is 11 residues long. Germline-derived CDR1 and CDR2 are SGHTA and FQGTGA. V lost 2 bases and J lost 9, with 5 bases in between. Full variable domain (missing parts from reference TRBV7-3 and TRBJ2-1): GAGVSQTPSNKVTEKGKYVELRCDPISGHTALYWYRQSLGQGPEFLIYFQGTGAADDSGLPNDRFFAVRPEGSVSTLKIQRTERGDSAVYLCASSLGGEQFFGPGTRLTVL.

This clone has just a few counts. The V gene is TRBV6-1, the J gene TRBJ2-7; no reliable D call. CDR1 is MNHNS and CDR2 is SASEGT in the germline V gene. This CDR3 region has 15 residues. V lost 6 bases to trimming and J lost 4 bases, with 19 bases between them. The CDR3: CASRVQTAEIYEQYF. For the CDR3, the DNA is TGTGCCAGCAGAGTTCAGACCGCGGAAATTTACGAGCAGTACTTC.

This chain joins TRBV11-1 and TRBJ1-1; TRBD1 matches at 10 bases. This CDR3 comprises 15 residues. Germline V lookup: CDR1 SGHAT, CDR2 FQDESV (reference sequence). The V gene end was trimmed by 3 bases and the J gene end by 1 base; junction bases not matched to a gene: 2. In DNA, the CDR3 is TGTGCCAGCAGCTTGGGACAGGGGAGGAACACTGAAGCTTTCTTT. This gives the protein CASSLGQGRNTEAFF.

The V and J genes are TRBV10-3 and TRBJ1-1; 8 nucleotides agree with TRBD1. After removal of 6 bases from V and 1 base from J, the junction contained 4 bases not matched to a gene. CDR1 and CDR2 from the germline V gene are ENHRY and SYGVKD. This CDR3 comprises 14 residues. The CDR3 nucleotides are TGTGCCATCAGGGCCGGACAGGGGAACACTGAAGCTTTCTTT. It encodes CAIRAGQGNTEAFF.

This chain uses TRBV7-2 with TRBJ2-3, with TRBD2 as a possible D gene (6 bases). V shed 5 bases and J shed 7 bases, with 13 bases lying between them. The CDR3 totals 13 residues. CDR1 and CDR2 (germline): SGHTA, FQGNSA. The CDR3 region is CASSPGTPNTQYF. CDR3 bases: TGTGCCAGCAGCCCGGGGACTCCGAATACGCAGTATTTT.

The chain carries TRBV25-1 and TRBJ2-3, with TRBD2 matching over 10 bases. CDR1 and CDR2 from the germline V gene are MGHDK and SYGVNS. This CDR3 comprises 17 residues. The J segment lost 2 bases and the V segment lost 1 base, leaving 6 bases of the junction unmatched. CDR3 region: CASSEFVTSGNTDTQYF. Written as DNA, the CDR3 is TGTGCCAGCAGTGAATTCGTTACTAGCGGGAACACAGATACGCAGTATTTT.

This chain connects TRBV30 to TRBJ2-7; 8 nucleotides align to TRBD1. Germline loops: CDR1 GTSNPN, CDR2 SVGIG (reference sequence). The CDR3 contains 13 residues. The V segment lost 7 bases and the J segment 7 bases; nucleotides outside the gene matches: 12. CDR3 sequence: CASLSGGAWEQYF. The CDR3 coding sequence is TGTGCCTCCCTCTCAGGGGGCGCCTGGGAGCAGTACTTC.

This rearrangement joins TRBV30 to TRBJ2-2; 9 bases are a match to TRBD2. CDR1 is GTSNPN, CDR2 SVGIG, per germline (reference sequence). This CDR3 is built from 16 residues. Germline trimming cut 3 bases from V and 4 bases from J; bases unmatched to any gene: 9. The CDR3 spells CAWSGISGGGTGELFF. The CDR3 DNA reads as TGTGCCTGGAGCGGTATTAGCGGGGGTGGCACCGGGGAGCTGTTTTTT.

CDR3 protein: CAWSAPRRGGDEQFF. The DNA of the CDR3 is TGTGCCTGGAGTGCCCCCAGGAGAGGAGGGGATGAGCAGTTCTTC. This chain uses TRBV30 with TRBJ2-1, with D maybe TRBD2 (6 bases). CDR1 GTSNPN and CDR2 SVGIG come from the germline V gene (reference sequence). Trimming removed 1 base at V and 8 bases at J, with 18 bases between. The CDR3 length is 15 residues.

This clone turned up a few times. The chain employs TRBV11-2 and TRBJ1-2; 7 positions match TRBD1. V shed 2 bases, J shed 0 bases, and the junction held 3 bases outside the gene matches. The CDR3 is 15 residues long. Germline V CDR1 and CDR2: SGHAT, FQNNGV. This CDR3 reads CASSLLTGPNYGYTF. In DNA, the CDR3 is TGTGCCAGCAGCTTACTGACAGGGCCTAACTATGGCTACACCTTC. Full variable domain (missing parts from reference TRBV11-2 and TRBJ1-2): EAGVAQSPRYKIIEKRQSVAFWCNPISGHATLYWYQQILGQGPKLLIQFQNNGVVDDSQLPKDRFSAERLKGVDSTLKIQPAKLEDSAVYLCASSLLTGPNYGYTFGSGTRLTVV.

V usage is TRBV5-1 and J usage is TRBJ1-1, with 7 bases identical to TRBD1. CDR3 length: 12 amino acids. The V gene's germline CDR1 is SGHRS and CDR2 YFSETQ. The junction had 3 bases not matched to a gene; V was cut back by 4 bases and J by 6 bases. CDR3 bases: TGCGCCAGCAGCGCAGGACAGGCTGAAGCTTTCTTT. Translation: CASSAGQAEAFF.

This clone was counted a single time. The gene calls are TRBV13 and TRBJ2-7; 10 nucleotides match TRBD2. Germline V gene sequence: CDR1 PRHDT, CDR2 FYEKMQ (reference sequence). The CDR3 contains 17 residues. The V gene end was trimmed by 5 bases and the J gene end by 1 base; junction bases not matched to a gene: 11. DNA for the CDR3: TGTGCCAGCAGCCCCCAATCCGTAGCGGGAGGTTCCTACGAGCAGTACTTC. It translates to CASSPQSVAGGSYEQYF.

The V call is TRBV11-2, the J call TRBJ2-2; 14 positions match TRBD2. This CDR3 comprises 18 residues. The V and J ends lost 6 bases and 4 bases, in that order; junction bases with no gene match: 10. Germline V gives CDR1 SGHAT, CDR2 FQNNGV. Written as DNA, the CDR3 is TGTGCCAGCAGGATGCCGGGACTAGCGGGAGTCGGCACCGGGGAGCTGTTTTTT. Amino acid sequence: CASRMPGLAGVGTGELFF.

This clone was seen more than once but under ten times. The chain links TRBV5-1 to TRBJ2-1; no clear D. CDR3 length: 14 amino acids. With 6 bases removed from V and 2 bases from J, the gap between germline ends came to 12 bases. Germline V gene data show CDR1 as SGHRS and CDR2 as YFSETQ. For the CDR3, the DNA is TGCGCCAGCAAAGCGCTACGTGCCTACAATGAGCAGTTCTTC. It specifies CASKALRAYNEQFF.

The chain has TRBV1 and TRBJ1-5; the table's D gene call, TRBD1, was not cross checked with the DNA. TRBV1 is reported as a pseudogene. The CDR3 has 17 residues. CDR3 protein: CTSSQDSGGESNQPQHF. In nucleotides, the CDR3 is TGCACCAGCAGCCAAGATTCAGGGGGAGAAAGCAATCAGCCCCAGCATTTT.

A single count supports this clone. The CDR3 DNA reads as TGTGCCAGCAGCAAAGGGGGATTTCAGGGGGGCAATCAGCCCCAGCATTTT. Amino acid sequence: CASSKGGFQGGNQPQHF. The chain carries TRBV21-1 and TRBJ1-5; the table gives TRBD1 as D, unverified against the DNA. TRBV21-1 is reported as a pseudogene. The CDR3 contains 17 residues.